This record looks at one T cell receptor beta chain sequence and its context. Antigen: not known. Authors' data handling: With a range of about 23,224 to 750,000, the median per sample was 95,638 TCRs. TCRdb passed the RACE reads through MiXCR, listing each CDR3 protein once. The V and J calls shown here were made by TCRdb, not taken from the authors' results. Altogether about 74,000 distinct CDR3 sequences are present, approximately 35% being singletons, with the ten largest covering roughly 10%. Sample time point: patch test 1, 2 weeks after DPC sensitization. Treatment given: therapeutic diphenylcyclopropenone sensitization with weekly scalp DPC. The sample is drawn from a study of human T cells and chemical hapten exposure. At the level of the study: Small differences in pooled library volume mainly drove the variation in TCR yields per sample. Overall study findings and caveats: Relative to controls, expanded TCRs formed significantly more large CDR3 similarity clusters.

The clonotype comes from a man aged 35 to 55 with alopecia areata. Some clones in this sample may be carry-over from other donors' samples. The sample was whole blood, taken in connection with sensitization to the hapten diphenylcyclopropenone (DPC).

CDR3 loop: CASSSGRGQFF. CDR3 DNA: TGTGCCAGCAGTTCCGGGAGAGGCCAGTTCTTC. The chain couples TRBV3-1 to TRBJ2-1, with D tentatively TRBD2 (6 bases). The CDR3 covers 11 residues. The V end lost 6 bases, the J end lost 13 bases, and 13 bases lay between the germline ends. CDR1 and CDR2 (germline): LGHDT, YNNKEL (reference sequence).